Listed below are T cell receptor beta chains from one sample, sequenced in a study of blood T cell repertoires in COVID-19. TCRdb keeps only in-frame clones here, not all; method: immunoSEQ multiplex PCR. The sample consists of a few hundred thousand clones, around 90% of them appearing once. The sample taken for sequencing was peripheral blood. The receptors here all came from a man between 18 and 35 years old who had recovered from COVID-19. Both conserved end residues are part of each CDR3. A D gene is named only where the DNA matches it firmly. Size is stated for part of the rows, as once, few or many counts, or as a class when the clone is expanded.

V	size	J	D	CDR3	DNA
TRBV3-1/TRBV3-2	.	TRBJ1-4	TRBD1	CASSQDPTGSNEKLFF	TGTGCCAGCAGCCAAGATCCGACAGGGTCTAATGAAAAACTGTTTTTT
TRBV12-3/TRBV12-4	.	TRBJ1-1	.	CAIPEEKNTEAFF	TGTGCCATCCCGGAGGAGAAGAACACTGAAGCTTTCTTT
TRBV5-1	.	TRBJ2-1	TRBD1	CASSHRDRGYNEQFF	TGCGCCAGCAGTCATCGGGACAGGGGTTACAATGAGCAGTTCTTC
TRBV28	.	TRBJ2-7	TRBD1	CASSLSTPGQGVYEQYF	TGTGCCAGCAGTTTATCTACACCGGGACAGGGGGTTTACGAGCAGTACTTC
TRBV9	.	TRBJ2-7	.	CASSVGSVLTYEQYF	TGTGCCAGCAGCGTAGGTTCAGTATTGACTTACGAGCAGTACTTC
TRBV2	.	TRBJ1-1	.	CASSEALDRNTAMNTEAFF	TGTGCCAGCAGTGAAGCGCTTGACAGAAATACAGCCATGAACACTGAAGCTTTCTTT
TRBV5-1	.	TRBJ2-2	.	CASSLEQFLTGELFF	TGCGCCAGCAGCTTGGAACAGTTTCTAACCGGGGAGCTGTTTTTT
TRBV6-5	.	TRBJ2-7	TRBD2	CASGEWGGSSYEQYF	TGTGCCAGCGGAGAATGGGGCGGGAGCTCCTACGAGCAGTACTTC
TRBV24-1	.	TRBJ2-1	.	CATSGVYLHEQFF	TGTGCCACCAGTGGCGTCTATTTGCATGAGCAGTTCTTC
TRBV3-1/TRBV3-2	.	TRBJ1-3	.	CASSQGVSTIYF	TGTGCCAGCAGCCAAGGAGTATCCACCATATATTTT
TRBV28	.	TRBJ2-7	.	CASSFPGAQPYEQYF	TGTGCCAGCAGTTTCCCAGGGGCCCAGCCCTACGAGCAGTACTTC
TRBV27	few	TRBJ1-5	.	CASSLTAGFNQPQHF	TGTGCCAGCAGTTTAACGGCAGGGTTCAATCAGCCCCAGCATTTT
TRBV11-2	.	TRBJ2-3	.	CASSLGGADTQYF	TGTGCCAGCAGCTTAGGGGGGGCAGATACGCAGTATTTT
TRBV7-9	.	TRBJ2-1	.	CASSLRGAGTTYNEQFF	TGTGCCAGCAGCTTGAGGGGAGCGGGGACAACCTACAATGAGCAGTTCTTC
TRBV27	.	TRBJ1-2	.	CASSSQPDSRYGYTF	TGTGCCAGCAGTTCCCAACCCGACAGCCGGTATGGCTACACCTTC
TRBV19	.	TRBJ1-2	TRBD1	CATRTPTGIYGYTF	TGTGCTACGCGCACGCCGACAGGGATCTATGGCTACACCTTC
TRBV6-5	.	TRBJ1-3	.	CASGKDRTGIYF	TGTGCCAGCGGGAAAGACAGGACCGGCATATATTTT
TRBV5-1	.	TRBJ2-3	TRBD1	CASETGTLKDTQYF	TGCGCCAGTGAGACAGGGACCCTTAAGGATACGCAGTATTTT
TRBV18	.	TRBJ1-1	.	CASSRGVMNTEAFF	TGTGCCAGCTCACGCGGGGTGATGAACACTGAAGCTTTCTTT
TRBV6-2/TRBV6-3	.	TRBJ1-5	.	CASSYGTHGGNQPQHF	TGTGCCAGCAGTTACGGGACACACGGGGGCAATCAGCCCCAGCATTTT
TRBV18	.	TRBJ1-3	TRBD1	CASSTSTGVGNTIYF	TGTGCCAGCTCAACCAGCACAGGGGTCGGAAACACCATATATTTT
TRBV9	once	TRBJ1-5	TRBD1	CASSVGQGNQPQHF	TGTGCCAGCAGCGTCGGACAGGGGAATCAGCCCCAGCATTTT
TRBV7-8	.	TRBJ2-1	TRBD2	CASSLSSGGYNEQFF	TGTGCCAGCAGCTTGTCTAGCGGGGGGTATAATGAGCAGTTCTTC
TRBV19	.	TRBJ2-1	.	CASSIGGHGEQFF	TGTGCCAGTAGTATAGGGGGGCACGGTGAGCAGTTCTTC
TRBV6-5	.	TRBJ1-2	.	CASIPTFTFNYGYTF	TGTGCCAGCATTCCTACTTTTACGTTTAACTATGGCTACACCTTC
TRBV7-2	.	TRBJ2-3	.	CASSLGGPTDTQYF	TGTGCCAGCAGCTTGGGGGGTCCCACAGATACGCAGTATTTT
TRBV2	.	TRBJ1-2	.	CASRTGTANYGYTF	TGTGCCAGCAGAACAGGGACGGCTAACTATGGCTACACCTTC
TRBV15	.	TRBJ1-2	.	CATSRVTPYLSVHGYTF	TGTGCCACCAGCAGAGTTACCCCTTACCTATCCGTACATGGCTACACCTTC
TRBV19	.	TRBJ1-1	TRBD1	CATLPAGTGGTEAFF	TGTGCCACTTTGCCCGCCGGGACAGGGGGCACTGAAGCTTTCTTT
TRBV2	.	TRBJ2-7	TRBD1	CASLGTGGYEQYF	TGTGCCAGCTTGGGGACAGGGGGCTACGAGCAGTACTTC
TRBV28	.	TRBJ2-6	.	CASSRDSSGANVLTF	TGTGCCAGCAGCCGCGACAGCTCTGGGGCCAACGTCCTGACTTTC
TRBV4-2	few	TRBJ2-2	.	CASSQEFGSTGELFF	TGTGCCAGCAGCCAAGAGTTCGGTAGCACCGGGGAGCTGTTTTTT
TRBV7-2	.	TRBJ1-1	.	CASSSYSQNTEAFF	TGTGCCAGCAGCTCCTACTCCCAGAACACTGAAGCTTTCTTT
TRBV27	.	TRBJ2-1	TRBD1	CASGQDLMGNEQFF	TGTGCCAGCGGACAGGACCTCATGGGGAATGAGCAGTTCTTC
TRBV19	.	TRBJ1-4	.	CASSMGVATNEKLFF	TGTGCCAGTAGTATGGGAGTAGCGACTAATGAAAAACTGTTTTTT
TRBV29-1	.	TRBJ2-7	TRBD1	CSVADRGSSYEQYF	TGCAGCGTAGCAGACAGGGGAAGCTCCTACGAGCAGTACTTC
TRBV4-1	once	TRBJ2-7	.	CASSLQSRDYEQYF	TGCGCCAGCAGCCTTCAGAGCCGGGACTACGAGCAGTACTTC
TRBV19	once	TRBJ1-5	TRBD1	CASSPTTGTGNNQPQHF	TGTGCCAGTAGTCCGACGACCGGGACAGGGAACAATCAGCCCCAGCATTTT
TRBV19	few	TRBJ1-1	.	CASSIDSVPEAFF	TGTGCCAGTAGTATCGATTCAGTTCCTGAAGCTTTCTTT
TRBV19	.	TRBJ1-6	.	CASSPPLGTIRMNSPLHF	TGTGCCAGTAGTCCCCCTTTAGGGACAATTCGGATGAATTCACCCCTCCACTTT
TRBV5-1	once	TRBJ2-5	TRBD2	CASSQGLAGGQETQYF	TGCGCCAGCAGCCAAGGACTAGCGGGAGGGCAAGAGACCCAGTACTTC
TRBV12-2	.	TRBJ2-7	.	CASRLSRYF	TGTGCAAGTCGCTTATCCCGGTACTTC
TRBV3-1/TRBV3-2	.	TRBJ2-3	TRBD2	CASSGGTISSDTQYF	TGTGCCAGCAGCGGGGGGACTATTTCATCAGATACGCAGTATTTT
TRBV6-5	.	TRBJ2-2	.	CASSYSEATNTGELFF	TGTGCCAGCAGTTACTCTGAAGCAACGAACACCGGGGAGCTGTTTTTT
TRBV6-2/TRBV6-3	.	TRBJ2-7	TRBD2	CASSYPRAGESYEQYF	TGTGCCAGCAGTTACCCCCGAGCGGGGGAGTCCTACGAGCAGTACTTC
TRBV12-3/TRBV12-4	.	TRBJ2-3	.	CASSRDGTDTQYF	TGTGCCAGCAGCCGGGATGGTACAGATACGCAGTATTTT
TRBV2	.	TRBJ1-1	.	CASSEASSSEAFF	TGTGCCAGCAGTGAAGCGAGTTCGAGTGAAGCTTTCTTT
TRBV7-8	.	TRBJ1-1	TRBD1	CASSFGTGNTEAFF	TGTGCCAGCAGCTTCGGGACAGGGAACACTGAAGCTTTCTTT
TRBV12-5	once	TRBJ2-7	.	CASGLGQGLIYEQYF	TGTGCTAGTGGTTTGGGTCAGGGTCTGATCTACGAGCAGTACTTC
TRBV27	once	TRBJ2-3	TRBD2	CASSFDSGEGDTQYF	TGTGCCAGCAGTTTTGATAGCGGGGAGGGAGATACGCAGTATTTT
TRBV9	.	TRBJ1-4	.	CASSAGGHGGGNEKLFF	TGTGCCAGCAGCGCCGGGGGGCACGGAGGGGGTAATGAAAAACTGTTTTTT